A selection of T cell receptor beta chains follows, all from one sample in a study of blood T cell repertoires in COVID-19. Sequencing used immunoSEQ multiplex PCR; TCRdb keeps in-frame clones, though not all of them. The repertoire includes hundreds of thousands of clones, around 84% of them detected once, and 3% to 4% sits in the top ten. Specimen: peripheral blood. The receptors stem from a woman aged 18-29 years with acute or convalescent COVID-19. Each CDR3 is given with its conserved first and last residue. The D gene is left open where the match is weak. Expanded clones get a size class; other rows say once, few or many, or leave the size out.

d_gene,v_gene,abundance,j_gene,CDR3nt,CDR3aa
TRBD1,TRBV3-1/TRBV3-2,NA,TRBJ1-2,TGTGCCAGCAGCCAAGATCTCTGGTCAGGACAGGGGCTCGGGAGGGGCTACACCTTC,CASSQDLWSGQGLGRGYTF
NA,TRBV15,NA,TRBJ2-1,TGTGCCACCAGCAGAGAGGTAGCGCCTGAGCAGTTCTTC,CATSREVAPEQFF
TRBD1,TRBV19,NA,TRBJ2-7,TGTGCCAGTAGTATGGGGACAGGCCACTACGAGCAGTACTTC,CASSMGTGHYEQYF
NA,TRBV4-1,NA,TRBJ1-6,TGCGCCAGCAGCCAAGATCAGGGCCCCTATAATTCACCCCTCCACTTT,CASSQDQGPYNSPLHF
TRBD1,TRBV5-6,NA,TRBJ1-6,TGTGCCAGCAGCTGGGACAGGGCAGGCGGTTCACCCCTCCACTTT,CASSWDRAGGSPLHF
NA,TRBV12-3/TRBV12-4,NA,TRBJ2-2,TGTGCCAGCCGCGGGGCCGACGGGGAGCTGTTTTTT,CASRGADGELFF
NA,TRBV20-1,NA,TRBJ1-1,TGCAGTGCCAAACAGGGAACTGAAGCTTTCTTT,CSAKQGTEAFF
NA,TRBV5-1,NA,TRBJ1-4,TGCGCCAGCAGCTTGGGGGCCTCTAATGAAAAACTGTTTTTT,CASSLGASNEKLFF
TRBD2,TRBV9,once,TRBJ2-2,TGTGCCAGCAGCCCCGGGACTAGTATAGCCGGGGAGCTGTTTTTT,CASSPGTSIAGELFF
NA,TRBV27,NA,TRBJ1-2,TGTGCCAGCAGTTCCCGGGGAGGGCGGTATGGCTACACCTTC,CASSSRGGRYGYTF
TRBD1,TRBV4-1,few,TRBJ1-1,TGCGCCAGCAGCCGTACCGGGACAGGCTCTTCTGAAGCTTTCTTT,CASSRTGTGSSEAFF
NA,TRBV27,NA,TRBJ1-6,TGTGCCAGCAGCCCAACCCCGAGTTCCTTCTATAATTCACCCCTCCACTTT,CASSPTPSSFYNSPLHF
TRBD1,TRBV15,once,TRBJ2-7,TGTGCCACCAGCAGAGAACAGGGGTTGAACTACGAGCAGTACTTC,CATSREQGLNYEQYF
TRBD2,TRBV29-1,NA,TRBJ2-5,TGCAGCGCGATGACTAGCCTAGGGGAGACCCAGTACTTC,CSAMTSLGETQYF
NA,TRBV7-2,NA,TRBJ1-6,TGTGCCAGCAGCTTAGATCCACCGAGGTCACCCCTCCACTTT,CASSLDPPRSPLHF
NA,TRBV20-1,NA,TRBJ2-5,TGCAGTGCGGCGGGGGAGACCCAGTACTTC,CSAAGETQYF
NA,TRBV12-3/TRBV12-4,NA,TRBJ1-2,TGTGCCAGCAGTTCCGGGTACTATGGCTACACCTTC,CASSSGYYGYTF
NA,TRBV25-1,NA,TRBJ1-2,TGTGCCAGCAGTGACCCCGGGACAAACTATGGCTACACCTTC,CASSDPGTNYGYTF
TRBD1,TRBV3-1/TRBV3-2,NA,TRBJ1-2,TGTGCCAGCAGCCAAGGGACCTCAGGGGGCGATGGCTACACCTTC,CASSQGTSGGDGYTF
NA,TRBV28,NA,TRBJ2-7,TGTGCCAGCAGCTCCCCCGCGGTATACGAGCAGTACTTC,CASSSPAVYEQYF
TRBD1,TRBV7-2,NA,TRBJ1-5,TGTGCCAGCAGCTTAAGGACAGGGGATCAGCCCCAGCATTTT,CASSLRTGDQPQHF
NA,TRBV2,NA,TRBJ1-3,TGTGCCAGCATCCCCACCGGGAGTTTACCCGGCTCTGGAAACACCATATATTTT,CASIPTGSLPGSGNTIYF
NA,TRBV2,NA,TRBJ2-7,TGTGCCAGCAGTGAAGTCGGACAAGTAGTCTACGAGCAGTACTTC,CASSEVGQVVYEQYF
TRBD2,TRBV6-5,NA,TRBJ2-7,TGTGCCAGCAGGTCTACGGCGGGAGGGACCTACGAGCAGTACTTC,CASRSTAGGTYEQYF
TRBD1,TRBV7-9,NA,TRBJ1-1,TGTGCCAGCAGCGCTCAGGGGGGTGGGAACACTGAAGCTTTCTTT,CASSAQGGGNTEAFF
NA,TRBV28,NA,TRBJ2-2,TGTGCCAGCAGATACAGGGTCACCGGGGAGCTGTTTTTT,CASRYRVTGELFF
NA,TRBV29-1,NA,TRBJ2-2,TGCAGCGTTCGGACCGTCGAGAGGGGGACCGGGGAGCTGTTTTTT,CSVRTVERGTGELFF
TRBD1,TRBV28,NA,TRBJ2-5,TGTGCCAGCAGTCCACAGGGGGCGTATACGGAGACCCAGTACTTC,CASSPQGAYTETQYF
NA,TRBV5-1,NA,TRBJ2-1,TGCGCCAGCAGCTTTGGGCAGGAGGCCTACAATGAGCAGTTCTTC,CASSFGQEAYNEQFF
TRBD1,TRBV19,NA,TRBJ1-2,TGTGCCAGTAGTACCTCGGGACAGGAACCCTATGGCTACACCTTC,CASSTSGQEPYGYTF
NA,TRBV19,once,TRBJ1-3,TGTGCCAGTAGTACATCGCCAGGGGTATCAGGAAACACCATATATTTT,CASSTSPGVSGNTIYF
NA,TRBV28,NA,TRBJ1-3,TGTGCCAGCAGTTTTAGAGGGAGCGGAAACACCATATATTTT,CASSFRGSGNTIYF
TRBD2,TRBV30,NA,TRBJ2-1,TGTGCCTGGAGTAGGGCACTAGCGGGTACCTACAATGAGCAGTTCTTC,CAWSRALAGTYNEQFF
TRBD1,TRBV24-1,NA,TRBJ2-1,TGTGCCACCGGGACAGGGTCTAGGAATGAGCAGTTCTTC,CATGTGSRNEQFF
NA,TRBV11-2,few,TRBJ1-6,TGTGCCAGCAGCTTAGTCGAGGGGACTCATTCACCCCTCCACTTT,CASSLVEGTHSPLHF
TRBD2,TRBV5-5,NA,TRBJ2-2,TGTGCCAGCAGCTATCTAGCGGGGAACACCGGGGAGCTGTTTTTT,CASSYLAGNTGELFF
TRBD1,TRBV24-1,NA,TRBJ2-5,TGTGCCACCAGTGATCCTACAGGGGGGACCCAGTACTTC,CATSDPTGGTQYF
NA,TRBV11-3,NA,TRBJ2-1,TGTGCCAGCAGCTTCAGCGGGCTAGAGTACAATGAGCAGTTCTTC,CASSFSGLEYNEQFF
TRBD1,TRBV5-4,NA,TRBJ2-7,TGTGCCAGCAGCTCCGGCGACAGGGCCTACGAGCAGTACTTC,CASSSGDRAYEQYF
TRBD2,TRBV7-2,NA,TRBJ2-3,TGTGCCAGCAGCCCAGGTAGCGGGAGAGGTACAGATACGCAGTATTTT,CASSPGSGRGTDTQYF
NA,TRBV12-3/TRBV12-4,NA,TRBJ1-2,TGTGCCAGCAGTCTCCTCAGGGACAATCCCTACACCTTC,CASSLLRDNPYTF
NA,TRBV4-1,NA,TRBJ2-5,TGCGCCAGCAGCCAAAAGCTGACCTATCAGAGATCCTCAAAGGGGGAGACCCAGTACTTC,CASSQKLTYQRSSKGETQYF
TRBD1,TRBV19,NA,TRBJ1-1,TGTGCCAGTATAGACAGGGGGCGAGGGAACACTGAAGCTTTCTTT,CASIDRGRGNTEAFF
NA,TRBV24-1,NA,TRBJ1-5,TGTGCCACCAGTGATTTATCCAGGGATGAGCCCCAGCATTTT,CATSDLSRDEPQHF
TRBD1,TRBV3-1/TRBV3-2,NA,TRBJ1-2,TGTGCCAGCAGCGACAGGGATGGCTACACCTTC,CASSDRDGYTF
NA,TRBV6-4,NA,TRBJ1-1,TGTGCCAGCATCTCCTCGTTGGGGGCGTCTGAAGCTTTCTTT,CASISSLGASEAFF
NA,TRBV6-1,NA,TRBJ1-1,TGTGCCAGCAGTGATTGGGGGGGGTGGGACACTGAAGCTTTCTTT,CASSDWGGWDTEAFF
NA,TRBV24-1,once,TRBJ2-5,TGTGCCACCAGTGATTTGCTTTCAGGCTTCGAGACCCAGTACTTC,CATSDLLSGFETQYF
TRBD2,TRBV30,NA,TRBJ2-2,TGTGCCTGGAGAAGGCGGGGGGCCACTGACACCGGGGAGCTGTTTTTT,CAWRRRGATDTGELFF
TRBD1,TRBV24-1,NA,TRBJ2-5,TGTGCCACAGCCGACAGGGCGCGCGAGACCCAGTACTTC,CATADRARETQYF
NA,TRBV14,NA,TRBJ1-5,TGTGCCAGCAGCCGCGGGTCGGGTCAGCCCCAGCATTTT,CASSRGSGQPQHF
TRBD1,TRBV7-9,NA,TRBJ2-7,TGTGCCAGCAGTAAAGGACAGGGGTACGAGCAGTACTTC,CASSKGQGYEQYF
NA,TRBV5-1,NA,TRBJ2-6,TGCGCCAGCAGCACAGGACACGAGTCGCTCTCTGGGGCCAACGTCCTGACTTTC,CASSTGHESLSGANVLTF
TRBD2,TRBV28,NA,TRBJ2-5,TGTGCCAGCAGTTCACTCGCCCGACTCCCACTAGCGGGAGTTTCAGAGACCCAGTACTTC,CASSSLARLPLAGVSETQYF
NA,TRBV9,NA,TRBJ2-3,TGTGCCAGCAGCGTGTCCCCCATCACAGATACGCAGTATTTT,CASSVSPITDTQYF
NA,TRBV6-2/TRBV6-3,few,TRBJ2-5,TGTGCCAGCAGTTATGGGCGAGAGACCCAGTACTTC,CASSYGRETQYF
TRBD1,TRBV2,NA,TRBJ1-1,TGTGCCAGCGGGGTCCAGGGGGCTTTGAACACTGAAGCTTTCTTT,CASGVQGALNTEAFF
NA,TRBV5-1,once,TRBJ1-1,TGCGCCAGCAGCCCAAGCACCTGGTCTGGGAACACTGAAGCTTTCTTT,CASSPSTWSGNTEAFF